This TCR beta chain was sequenced for a study of vaccination effects on CD4 cells after COVID-19. Study-wide findings and caveats: Marked clonal contraction of both clone types appeared late after vaccination.

The ViraFEST assay expanded antigen-specific CD4+ T cells with viral peptide pools before sequencing. Having been cultured for about 10 days, the cells underwent CD4+ T cell isolation. Absence of prior SARS-CoV-2 infection characterized the vaccine recipients, who showed negative nucleocapsid antibodies. Profiled with immunoSEQ multiplex PCR; TCRdb holds only in-frame clones, not every one. The sample lists tens of thousands of clones, 60% to 75% seen once, with around 30% in the top ten. Germline V gene sequence: CDR1 MNHEY, CDR2 SVGAGI. The CDR3 contains 14 residues. V shed 4 bases, J shed 1 base, and the junction held 1 base outside the gene matches. In its sample, this clone was seen once. The target antigen is unknown.

The chain employs TRBV6-5 and TRBJ2-1; 7 bases agree with TRBD1. The sample here was CD4+ T cells from PBMCs cultured with HCoV-OC43 spike peptides, taken before COVID-19 vaccination. Subset defined: HCoV-OC43 spike overlapping peptide pool stimulation. The receptor comes from a human donor who received a COVID-19 vaccine. The CDR3 region is CASSLGQSYNEQFF. CDR3 coding DNA: TGTGCCAGCAGTTTGGGACAGTCCTACAATGAGCAGTTCTTC.